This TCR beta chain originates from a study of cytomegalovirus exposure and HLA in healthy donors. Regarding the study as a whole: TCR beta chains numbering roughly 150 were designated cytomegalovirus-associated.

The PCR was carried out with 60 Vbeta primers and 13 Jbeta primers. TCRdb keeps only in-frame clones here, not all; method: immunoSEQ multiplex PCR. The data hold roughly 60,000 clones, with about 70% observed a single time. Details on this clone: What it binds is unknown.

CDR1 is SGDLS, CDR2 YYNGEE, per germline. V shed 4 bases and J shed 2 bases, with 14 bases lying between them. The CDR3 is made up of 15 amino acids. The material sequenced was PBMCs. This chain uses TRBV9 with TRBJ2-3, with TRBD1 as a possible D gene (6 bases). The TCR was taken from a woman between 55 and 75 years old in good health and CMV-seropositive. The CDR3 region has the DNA TGTGCCAGCAGCCCCAGATCAGGGGCCACAGATACGCAGTATTTT. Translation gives CASSPRSGATDTQYF. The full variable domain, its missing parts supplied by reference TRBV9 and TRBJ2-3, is DSGVTQTPKHLITATGQRVTLRCSPRSGDLSVYWYQQSLDQGLQFLIQYYNGEERAKGNILERFSAQQFPDLHSELNLSSLELGDSALYFCASSPRSGATDTQYFGPGTRLTVL.